The clone carrying this TCR beta chain appeared a few times. Antigen specificity is unknown. Quantitative 5'-RACE with molecular barcodes produced the TCR beta libraries. TCRdb analysed the 5' RACE reads with MiXCR anew, one entry per CDR3 protein. The table has over 400,000 distinct CDR3 sequences, about 24% seen once. The germline CDR1 and CDR2 sequences are SGHTA and FQGNSA. This CDR3 is 15 amino acids long. J gave up 5 bases and V 5 bases, and 11 bases lay outside the gene matches. The sample is drawn from a study of CD8 T cells in ankylosing spondylitis. The study's findings and limits: A TCR beta motif of eight highly homologous variants appeared characteristic of ankylosing spondylitis blood. Some of these motif variants have turned up before, in reports on reactive arthritis synovial fluid and blood.

The chain joins TRBV7-2 to TRBJ1-1; 7 bases are a match to TRBD1. The sample comprised blood, either unsorted or a sorted T cell fraction (not recorded which). The clonotype originates from a male donor with ankylosing spondylitis. The CDR3 reads CASSPGTAFRTEAFF. For the CDR3, the DNA is TGTGCCAGCAGCCCAGGGACAGCCTTTCGGACTGAAGCTTTCTTT. Based on the CDR3 plus reference TRBV7-2 and TRBJ1-1, the full variable domain is GAGVSQSPSNKVTEKGKDVELRCDPISGHTALYWYRQSLGQGLEFLIYFQGNSAPDKSGLPSDRFSAERTGGSVSTLTIQRTQQEDSAVYLCASSPGTAFRTEAFFGQGTRLTVV.